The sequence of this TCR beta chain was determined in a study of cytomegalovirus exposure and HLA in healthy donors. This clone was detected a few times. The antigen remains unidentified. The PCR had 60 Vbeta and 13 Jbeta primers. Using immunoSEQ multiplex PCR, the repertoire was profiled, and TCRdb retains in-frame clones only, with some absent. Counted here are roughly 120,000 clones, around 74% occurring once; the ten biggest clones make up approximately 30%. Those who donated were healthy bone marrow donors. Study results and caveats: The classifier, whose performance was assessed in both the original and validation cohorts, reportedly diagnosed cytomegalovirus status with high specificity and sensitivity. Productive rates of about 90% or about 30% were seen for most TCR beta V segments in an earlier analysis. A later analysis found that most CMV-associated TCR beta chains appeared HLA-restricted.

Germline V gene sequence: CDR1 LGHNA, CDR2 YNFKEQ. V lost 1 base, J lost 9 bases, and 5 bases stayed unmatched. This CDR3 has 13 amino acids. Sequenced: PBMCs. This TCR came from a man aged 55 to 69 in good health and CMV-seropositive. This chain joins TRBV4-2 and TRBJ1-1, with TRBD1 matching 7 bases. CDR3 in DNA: TGTGCCAGCAGCCAAGCGGACAGGACAAAAGCTTTCTTT. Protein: CASSQADRTKAFF.